These T cell receptor beta chains were read from a single sample in a study of shared T cell receptors in the human thymus. The assay was immunoSEQ multiplex PCR, and TCRdb's table has in-frame clones only and misses some. Among 700,000 or so clones listed, around 85% were seen once. These same data were also listed under a study on human thymus T cells.

Sequencing was performed on thymocytes. All receptors derive from a girl less than two years old with a congenital heart defect. CDR3s include the opening cysteine and the closing phenylalanine or tryptophan. A D gene is named only where the DNA matches it firmly. Part of the rows lack a size; the others show once, few, many or a class for expanded clones.

v_call: TRBV27
clone_size: .
d_call: .
j_call: TRBJ1-1
cdr3_nt: TGTGCCAGCAGTCCCAAACTAGCGGGCGAAGGGAGCACTGAAGCTTTCTTT
cdr3_aa: CASSPKLAGEGSTEAFF

v_call: TRBV9
clone_size: .
d_call: TRBD2
j_call: TRBJ2-3
cdr3_nt: TGTGCCAGCAGCCCCGGAGGTAGCGGGGGGGCGGGCACAGATACGCAGTATTTT
cdr3_aa: CASSPGGSGGAGTDTQYF

v_call: TRBV7-6
clone_size: once
d_call: TRBD2
j_call: TRBJ2-3
cdr3_nt: TGTGCCAGCAGCTCTAGACTAGCGGGGACAGATACGCAGTATTTT
cdr3_aa: CASSSRLAGTDTQYF

v_call: TRBV7-2
clone_size: .
d_call: .
j_call: TRBJ1-2
cdr3_nt: TGTGCCAGCAGCTTCGGGGAGCGTATCTATGGCTACACCTTC
cdr3_aa: CASSFGERIYGYTF

v_call: TRBV4-3
clone_size: .
d_call: .
j_call: TRBJ2-7
cdr3_nt: TGCGCCAGCAGCCAAGACCCAGGACTGAACGAGCAGTACTTC
cdr3_aa: CASSQDPGLNEQYF

v_call: TRBV7-7
clone_size: .
d_call: TRBD2
j_call: TRBJ2-1
cdr3_nt: TGTGCCAGCAGCCCGAAGGTAGCGGGGGGGCTTAGGACCTACAATGAGCAGTTCTTC
cdr3_aa: CASSPKVAGGLRTYNEQFF

v_call: TRBV30
clone_size: once
d_call: TRBD2
j_call: TRBJ2-1
cdr3_nt: TGTGCCTGGAGCAGTCCGGGACTAGCGGCCAAGGACAATGAGCAGTTCTTC
cdr3_aa: CAWSSPGLAAKDNEQFF

v_call: TRBV7-2
clone_size: .
d_call: .
j_call: TRBJ1-6
cdr3_nt: TGTGCCAGCAGCTTAGCTATTACACAGGGATCGGATTCACCCCTCCACTTT
cdr3_aa: CASSLAITQGSDSPLHF

v_call: TRBV5-6
clone_size: few
d_call: TRBD1
j_call: TRBJ1-2
cdr3_nt: TGTGCCAGCAGCCCAGACCCGACAGGGAAGTGTGGCTACACCTTC
cdr3_aa: CASSPDPTGKCGYTF

v_call: TRBV10-3
clone_size: .
d_call: TRBD1
j_call: TRBJ1-1
cdr3_nt: TGTGCCATCAGTGGGACAGGTTCCGAAGCTTTCTTT
cdr3_aa: CAISGTGSEAFF

v_call: TRBV9
clone_size: .
d_call: .
j_call: TRBJ2-5
cdr3_nt: TGTGCCAGCAGCGTAGACGGGGGTACGACTACCCAAGAGACCCAGTACTTC
cdr3_aa: CASSVDGGTTTQETQYF